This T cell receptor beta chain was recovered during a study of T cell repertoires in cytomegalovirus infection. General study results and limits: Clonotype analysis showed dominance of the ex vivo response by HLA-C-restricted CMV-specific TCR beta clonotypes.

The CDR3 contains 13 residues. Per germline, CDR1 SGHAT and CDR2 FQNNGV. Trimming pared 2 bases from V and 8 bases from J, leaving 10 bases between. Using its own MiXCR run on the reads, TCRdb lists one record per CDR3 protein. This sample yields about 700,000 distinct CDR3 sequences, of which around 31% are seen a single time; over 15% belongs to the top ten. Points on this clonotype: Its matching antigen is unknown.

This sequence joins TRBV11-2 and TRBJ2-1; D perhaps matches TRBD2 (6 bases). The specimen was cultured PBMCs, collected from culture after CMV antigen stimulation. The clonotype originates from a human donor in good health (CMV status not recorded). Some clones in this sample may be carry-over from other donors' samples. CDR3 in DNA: TGTGCCAGCAGCTTACGACTAGTCTATGAGCAGTTCTTC. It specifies CASSLRLVYEQFF. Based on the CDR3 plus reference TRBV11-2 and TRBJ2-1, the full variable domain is EAGVAQSPRYKIIEKRQSVAFWCNPISGHATLYWYQQILGQGPKLLIQFQNNGVVDDSQLPKDRFSAERLKGVDSTLKIQPAKLEDSAVYLCASSLRLVYEQFFGPGTRLTVL.